The rows below give T cell receptor beta chains drawn from one sample of a study of OX40 agonist ivuxolimab in advanced cancers. Profiling relied on immunoSEQ multiplex PCR, and the TCRdb table lists in-frame clones only, not all of them. Of approximately 24,000 clones listed, approximately 89% are singletons. The sample was CD4+ or CD8+ T cells sorted from blood, taken in a trial of the OX40 agonist ivuxolimab. These receptors all stem from an adult with an advanced solid tumor such as melanoma, head and neck, liver or kidney cancer. Both conserved end residues are part of each CDR3. D genes are given only for firm matches. A clone size is listed for some rows: how often the clone was seen (once, few, many), or a class if it is expanded.

abundance | j_gene | d_gene | v_gene | CDR3nt | CDR3aa
. | TRBJ1-2 | . | TRBV18 | TGTGCCAGCTCACCGCCAGATCTATATGGCTACACCTTC | CASSPPDLYGYTF
. | TRBJ2-3 | . | TRBV4-3 | TGCGCCAGCAGCCAAGATCGGCCCGGTTCGAGCACAGATACGCAGTATTTT | CASSQDRPGSSTDTQYF
. | TRBJ1-3 | TRBD1 | TRBV6-5 | TGTGCCAGCAGTTACTCATGGACAGGGTCTGGAAACACCATATATTTT | CASSYSWTGSGNTIYF
. | TRBJ2-1 | TRBD2 | TRBV5-1 | TGCGCCAGCAGCACGACCGGGACTAGCGCCAATGAGCAGTTCTTC | CASSTTGTSANEQFF
. | TRBJ1-5 | . | TRBV5-1 | TGCGCCAGCAGCTCCACGGGCCTTAGCAATCAGCCCCAGCATTTT | CASSSTGLSNQPQHF
. | TRBJ2-2 | TRBD2 | TRBV9 | TGTGCCAGCAGCGTAGCTACGTTAAGCGGGAGCCTCGGGGGCACCGGGGAGCTGTTTTTT | CASSVATLSGSLGGTGELFF
once | TRBJ2-3 | TRBD2 | TRBV30 | TGTGCCTGCACCACACCGGGGACTAGCGGGACAGATACGCAGTATTTT | CACTTPGTSGTDTQYF
. | TRBJ1-5 | . | TRBV4-1 | TGCGCCAGCAGCCAAGAGCCTAGGGGGGGGAATCAGCCCCAGCATTTT | CASSQEPRGGNQPQHF
. | TRBJ2-6 | TRBD1 | TRBV5-8 | TGTGCCAGCAGCTCGACGACAGGGAGGGCCAACGTCCTGACTTTC | CASSSTTGRANVLTF
. | TRBJ1-4 | TRBD1 | TRBV5-1 | TGCGCCAGCAGCGAGGGGGCGGCTAATGAAAAACTGTTTTTT | CASSEGAANEKLFF